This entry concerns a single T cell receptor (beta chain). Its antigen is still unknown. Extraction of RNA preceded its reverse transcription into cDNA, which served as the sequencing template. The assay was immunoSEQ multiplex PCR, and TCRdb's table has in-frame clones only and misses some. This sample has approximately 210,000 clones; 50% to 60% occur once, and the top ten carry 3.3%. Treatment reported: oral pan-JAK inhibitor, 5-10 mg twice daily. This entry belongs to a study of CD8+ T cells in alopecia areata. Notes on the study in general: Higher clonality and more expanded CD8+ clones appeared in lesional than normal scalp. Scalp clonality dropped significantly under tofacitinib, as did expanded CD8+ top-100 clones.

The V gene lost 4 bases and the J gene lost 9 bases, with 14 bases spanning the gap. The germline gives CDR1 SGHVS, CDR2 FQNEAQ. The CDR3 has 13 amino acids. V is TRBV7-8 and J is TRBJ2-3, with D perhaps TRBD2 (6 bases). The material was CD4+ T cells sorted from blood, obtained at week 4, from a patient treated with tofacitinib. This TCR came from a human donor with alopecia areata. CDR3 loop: CASSWETRRTQYF. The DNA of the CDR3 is TGTGCCAGCAGCTGGGAGACTAGACGAACGCAGTATTTT.